Shown below are 32 T cell receptor beta chains from a single sample sequenced in a study of cytomegalovirus exposure and HLA in healthy donors. The PCR was carried out with 60 Vbeta primers and 13 Jbeta primers. Assay used: immunoSEQ multiplex PCR; TCRdb lists only in-frame clones, some missing. The table includes about 130,000 clones, 8% to 9.5% detected once. Sequenced sample: PBMCs. These TCRs come from a man aged 40-49 years in good health and CMV-seronegative.

The chain uses TRBV15 and TRBJ1-5, with D possibly being TRBD1 (6 bases). This CDR3 is built from 15 residues. Between the trimmed V and J ends, which lost 1 base and 7 bases, there was a span of 14 bases. CDR1 and CDR2 (germline): LNHNV, YYDKDF (reference sequence). CDR3 in DNA: TGTGCCACCAGCAGAGGGGGGCGCGGTTTGCAGCCCCAGCATTTT. Protein sequence: CATSRGGRGLQPQHF.

The chain combines TRBV4-1 with TRBJ2-7; D call uncertain. The CDR3 covers 14 residues. V dropped 2 bases and J dropped 6 bases, with 14 bases sitting between them. Germline V gives CDR1 MGHRA, CDR2 YSYEKL. CDR3 residues: CASSQFGSVSEQYF. The DNA of the CDR3 is TGCGCCAGCAGCCAATTCGGGTCCGTCTCCGAGCAGTACTTC.

J is TRBJ2-5 and V is TRBV11-2; 11 bases are a match to TRBD1. This CDR3 contains 15 residues. The ends lost 5 bases at V and 5 bases at J; junction bases unmatched: 7. CDR1 and CDR2 from the germline V gene are SGHAT and FQNNGV. This CDR3 reads CASSTRDRGGETQYF. CDR3 DNA sequence: TGTGCCAGCAGCACCCGGGACAGGGGGGGGGAGACCCAGTACTTC. Full variable domain (missing parts from reference TRBV11-2 and TRBJ2-5): EAGVAQSPRYKIIEKRQSVAFWCNPISGHATLYWYQQILGQGPKLLIQFQNNGVVDDSQLPKDRFSAERLKGVDSTLKIQPAKLEDSAVYLCASSTRDRGGETQYFGPGTRLLVL.

V and J are TRBV7-9 and TRBJ2-7; D is unclear. Germline V gene data show CDR1 as SEHNR and CDR2 as FQNEAQ (reference sequence). This CDR3 has 14 amino acids. The V and J ends lost 3 bases and 2 bases respectively, with 11 bases between them. CDR3 region: CASSFDVQPYEQYF. The CDR3 nucleotides are TGTGCCAGCAGCTTCGACGTACAGCCCTACGAGCAGTACTTC.

This chain joins TRBV19 and TRBJ1-4, with D tentatively TRBD1 (5 bases). Germline V gene data show CDR1 as LNHDA and CDR2 as SQIVND (reference sequence). The ends were cut back, 3 bases at V and 8 bases at J, with 13 bases in the middle. CDR3 size: 14 residues. The CDR3 nucleotides read TGTGCCAGTAGTATCACGGGGGGAGAAGAAAAACTGTTTTTT. This sequence encodes CASSITGGEEKLFF.

A word on this clone: One end of the junction does not line up with germline, which may come from a read error. The chain couples TRBV5-4 to TRBJ2-1, with 10 bases aligning to TRBD1. The germline CDR1 and CDR2 sequences are SGHNT and YYREEE (reference sequence). The length of the CDR3 is 12 residues. CDR3 in DNA: TGTACCAGCAGCTTGGGGACAGGGGATGAGTTCTTC. Amino acid sequence: CTSSLGTGDEFF.

The table lists this clone with a few counts. This chain joins TRBV4-3 and TRBJ2-4, with 7 nucleotides matching TRBD2. The trim removed 1 base at V and 5 bases at J, leaving 8 bases unmatched. The V gene's germline CDR1 is LGHNA and CDR2 YSLEER. The CDR3 totals 16 residues. CDR3 DNA: TGCGCCAGCAGCCAAGGGTTGGGGGGGGGAGAAAACATTCAGTACTTC. This encodes CASSQGLGGGENIQYF.

This clone has only a few counts. CDR3 DNA sequence: TGCGCCAGCAGCTTTGGGACAGCAGATACGCAGTATTTT. Its protein is CASSFGTADTQYF. This chain uses TRBV5-1 with TRBJ2-3; 7 bases are shared with TRBD1. Germline values: CDR1 SGHRS, CDR2 YFSETQ. V was pared by 2 bases and J by 4 bases, with 1 base of the junction left unmatched. This CDR3 has 13 residues.

This clone was counted a few times. J is TRBJ2-6 and V is TRBV5-1; no reliable D call. The CDR3 consists of 12 residues. Trimming cost V 7 bases and J 2 bases, with 4 bases left between them. Germline V gene data show CDR1 as SGHRS and CDR2 as YFSETQ. This CDR3 is CASSTGANVLTF. DNA of the CDR3: TGCGCCAGCTCTACTGGGGCCAACGTCCTGACTTTC.

The genes are TRBV5-1 and TRBJ2-7, with 10 bases that match TRBD1. Germline V CDR1 and CDR2: SGHRS, YFSETQ. J was trimmed by 3 bases and V by 3 bases; bases with no gene match: 3. This CDR3 comprises 14 residues. The DNA for the CDR3 is TGCGCCAGCAGCTCGAGGACAGGGGGCTACGAGCAGTACTTC. Protein: CASSSRTGGYEQYF.

This sequence joins TRBV6-1 and TRBJ1-6; D is possibly TRBD1 (6 bases). CDR3 length: 15 amino acids. With 5 bases removed from V and 5 bases from J, the gap between germline ends came to 13 bases. CDR1 and CDR2 (germline): MNHNS, SASEGT. CDR3 loop: CASSTDSPNNSPLHF. The CDR3 DNA is TGTGCCAGCAGTACGGACAGCCCGAATAATTCACCCCTCCACTTT.

This clone was counted only a few times. The CDR3 spells CASSRRENTEAFF. The CDR3, as DNA: TGTGCCAGCAGTCGACGGGAGAACACTGAAGCTTTCTTT. The V gene is TRBV7-9, the J gene TRBJ1-1; D is unresolved. The CDR3 has 13 amino acids. Trimming took off 6 bases at V and 1 base at J, with 9 bases between the two ends. The germline V gene has CDR1 SEHNR and CDR2 FQNEAQ (reference sequence).

The chain's CDR3 is CSVPGLEQFF. CDR3 nucleotide sequence: TGCAGTGTTCCTGGACTAGAGCAGTTCTTC. This chain connects TRBV20-1 to TRBJ2-1; a possible D gene is TRBD2 (6 bases). This CDR3 region has 10 residues. Germline V gene sequence: CDR1 DFQATT, CDR2 SNEGSKA (reference sequence). Trimming took off 7 bases at V and 10 bases at J, with 11 bases between the two ends.

This clone was counted at least ten times. The rearrangement links TRBV5-6 to TRBJ2-3, with a possible D match to TRBD2 (5 bases). Germline CDR1 and CDR2: SGHDT and YYEEEE. The CDR3 spans 14 residues. Between the trimmed V and J ends, which lost 1 base and 0 bases, there was a span of 6 bases. The CDR3 here is CASSLRGSTDTQYF. In DNA form, the CDR3 reads TGTGCCAGCAGCTTGCGGGGTAGCACAGATACGCAGTATTTT. The full variable domain, in which reference TRBV5-6 and TRBJ2-3 provide the parts outside the CDR3, is DAGVTQSPTHLIKTRGQQVTLRCSPKSGHDTVSWYQQALGQGPQFIFQYYEEEERQRGNFPDRFSGHQFPNYSSELNVNALLLGDSALYLCASSLRGSTDTQYFGPGTRLTVL.

This clone turned up a few times. V is TRBV7-9 and J is TRBJ1-1, with TRBD1 matching 7 bases. J gave up 1 base and V 6 bases, and 2 bases lay outside the gene matches. Germline loops: CDR1 SEHNR, CDR2 FQNEAQ (reference sequence). The CDR3 loop spans 13 amino acids. CDR3 in amino acids: CASRGDRNTEAFF. The CDR3 bases are TGTGCCAGCAGGGGGGACAGGAACACTGAAGCTTTCTTT. Drawing the rest from reference TRBV7-9 and TRBJ1-1, the complete variable domain is DTGVSQNPRHKITKRGQNVTFRCDPISEHNRLYWYRQTLGQGPEFLTYFQNEAQLEKSRLLSDRFSAERPKGSFSTLEIQRTEQGDSAMYLCASRGDRNTEAFFGQGTRLTVV.

This clone was detected only a few times. V and J are TRBV6-5 and TRBJ2-5; D not certain. The length of the CDR3 is 14 residues. Germline V gives CDR1 MNHEY, CDR2 SVGAGI. Trimming took 0 bases from V and 5 from J, leaving 10 bases between them. This CDR3 reads CASSYSRLVETQYF. In nucleotides, the CDR3 is TGTGCCAGCAGTTACTCACGGCTAGTTGAGACCCAGTACTTC.

This clone was seen only a few times. V and J are TRBV5-1 and TRBJ1-2; TRBD1 agrees at 7 bases. The CDR3 sequence is 13 residues long. Unmatched junction bases numbered 6, after V lost 2 bases and J lost 8 bases. Per the germline V gene, CDR1 is SGHRS and CDR2 is YFSETQ. CDR3 sequence reads: CASSFTGDGGYTF. DNA for the CDR3: TGCGCCAGCAGCTTCACAGGGGACGGAGGCTACACCTTC. The variable domain in full, with the rest retrieved from reference TRBV5-1 and TRBJ1-2, is KAGVTQTPRYLIKTRGQQVTLSCSPISGHRSVSWYQQTPGQGLQFLFEYFSETQRNKGNFPGRFSGRQFSNSRSEMNVSTLELGDSALYLCASSFTGDGGYTFGSGTRLTVV.

This chain links TRBV19 with TRBJ1-1; D is uncertain. Germline V gene lookup returns CDR1 LNHDA and CDR2 SQIVND (reference sequence). Trimming pared 3 bases from V and 0 bases from J, leaving 11 bases between. The CDR3 contains 15 residues. The CDR3 here is CASSMQAFMNTEAFF. The CDR3 DNA reads as TGTGCCAGTAGTATGCAGGCTTTTATGAACACTGAAGCTTTCTTT.

The rearrangement links TRBV4-2 to TRBJ2-1, with a possible D match to TRBD1 (6 bases). The CDR3 length is 15 residues. Germline values: CDR1 LGHNA, CDR2 YNFKEQ. V was pared by 0 bases and J by 5 bases, with 11 bases between. CDR3 DNA: TGTGCCAGCAGCCAAGATCTACAGGGACACAATGAGCAGTTCTTC. This sequence encodes CASSQDLQGHNEQFF.

The CDR3 here is CASSLGGQGPTDTQYF. The CDR3 DNA is TGTGCCAGCAGCTTAGGGGGACAGGGTCCCACAGATACGCAGTATTTT. The chain is built from TRBV7-2 and TRBJ2-3; 9 bases match TRBD1. The V and J ends lost 1 base and 2 bases, in that order; junction bases with no gene match: 4. Germline V gene data show CDR1 as SGHTA and CDR2 as FQGNSA. The length of the CDR3 is 16 residues.

The J gene is TRBJ2-1, the V gene TRBV7-3, with TRBD2 identical over 14 bases. This CDR3 spans 15 amino acids. CDR1 is SGHTA, CDR2 FQGTGA, per germline. After removal of 4 bases from V and 8 bases from J, the junction contained 4 bases not matched to a gene. CDR3 amino acids: CASSWGLAGDYEQFF. CDR3 sequence (DNA): TGTGCCAGCAGCTGGGGACTAGCGGGGGACTATGAGCAGTTCTTC.

A few counts support this clone. The chain is built from TRBV7-8 and TRBJ2-7; D may be TRBD1 (5 bases). V was pared by 3 bases and J by 3 bases, with 9 bases between. CDR3 length: 13 amino acids. Germline V gene sequence: CDR1 SGHVS, CDR2 FQNEAQ. This chain's CDR3 is CASSFYRNYEQYF. In DNA form, the CDR3 reads TGTGCCAGCAGCTTCTACAGGAACTACGAGCAGTACTTC.

This clone has a handful of counts. The J gene is TRBJ2-3, the V gene TRBV27; D uncertain. V dropped 8 bases and J dropped 5 bases, with 14 bases sitting between them. Per the germline V gene, CDR1 is MNHEY and CDR2 is SMNVEV (reference sequence). The CDR3 length is 13 residues. In nucleotides, the CDR3 is TGTGCCAGCTTCCCCGCACTTGGAGATACGCAGTATTTT. Translating it yields CASFPALGDTQYF.

This clone appeared a few times. The V gene is TRBV13, the J gene TRBJ1-4; 8 positions match TRBD1. The CDR3 consists of 19 residues. V lost 1 base to trimming and J lost 0 bases; unmatched junction nucleotides: 10. Looked up from germline, CDR1 is PRHDT and CDR2 is FYEKMQ (reference sequence). The CDR3 loop reads CASSLAVGQGPATNEKLFF. The CDR3 DNA sequence: TGTGCCAGCAGCTTAGCGGTCGGACAGGGCCCTGCAACTAATGAAAAACTGTTTTTT.

In its sample, this clone was seen a few times. The V and J genes are TRBV10-2 and TRBJ2-3; the D gene is possibly TRBD1 (5 bases). This CDR3 is built from 13 residues. Germline CDR1 and CDR2: WSHSY and SAAADI. V shed 8 bases and J shed 6 bases, with 15 bases lying between them. CDR3 nucleotides: TGCGCCAGCGGGCCCCACCCAGGGGATACGCAGTATTTT. It codes for CASGPHPGDTQYF.

The V call is TRBV2, the J call TRBJ2-2; 8 nucleotides line up with TRBD2. V lost 7 bases to trimming and J lost 5 bases; unmatched junction nucleotides: 15. This CDR3 is 17 amino acids long. The germline CDR1 and CDR2 sequences are SNHLY and FYNNEI. This chain's CDR3 is CASTQGLSGARTGELFF. DNA of the CDR3: TGTGCCAGCACACAGGGACTTAGCGGGGCGAGGACCGGGGAGCTGTTTTTT. The full variable domain, in which reference TRBV2 and TRBJ2-2 provide the parts outside the CDR3, is EPEVTQTPSHQVTQMGQEVILRCVPISNHLYFYWYRQILGQKVEFLVSFYNNEISEKSEIFDDQFSVERPDGSNFTLKIRSTKLEDSAMYFCASTQGLSGARTGELFFGEGSRLTVL.

This clone came up a few times. CDR3 bases: TGTGCCAGCAAAGTGGGAGGGGGGAACACTGAAGCTTTCTTT. Translating it yields CASKVGGGNTEAFF. This chain links TRBV5-6 with TRBJ1-1, with D perhaps matching TRBD1 (6 bases). CDR1 is SGHDT, CDR2 YYEEEE, per germline. The V gene lost 6 bases and the J gene lost 1 base, with 13 bases spanning the gap. This CDR3 has 14 amino acids.

This clone showed up just a few times. The CDR3 reads CASSLVGASGDGYTF. The CDR3 DNA reads TGCGCCAGCAGCTTGGTGGGGGCATCAGGAGATGGCTACACCTTC. The chain carries TRBV5-1 and TRBJ1-2; possible D gene TRBD1, 6 bases. The CDR3 extends over 15 amino acids. Germline CDR1 reads SGHRS; CDR2 reads YFSETQ. V was clipped by 0 bases and J by 6 bases, with 15 bases between them.

This chain joins TRBV13 and TRBJ2-7; 7 bases fit TRBD2. With 3 bases clipped from V and 4 bases from J, the junction kept 9 bases outside the gene matches. Germline V CDR1 and CDR2: PRHDT, FYEKMQ (reference sequence). CDR3 length: 15 residues. The CDR3 sequence is CASSFHAGETYEQYF. CDR3 nucleotides: TGTGCCAGCAGCTTTCACGCGGGGGAAACTTACGAGCAGTACTTC.

The gene calls are TRBV19 and TRBJ1-1, with TRBD1 matching 7 bases. In germline, CDR1 is LNHDA, CDR2 SQIVND (reference sequence). This CDR3 is 14 amino acids long. The V segment lost 1 base and the J segment 6 bases; nucleotides outside the gene matches: 5. The CDR3 sequence: CASSIGQGWAEAFF. CDR3 nucleotides: TGTGCCAGTAGTATAGGACAGGGTTGGGCTGAAGCTTTCTTT.

V is TRBV5-4 and J is TRBJ2-1; 7 bases are shared with TRBD1. V gave up 2 bases and J gave up 4 bases; unmatched junction bases: 6. This CDR3 contains 15 residues. CDR1 and CDR2 (germline): SGHNT, YYREEE (reference sequence). In nucleotides, the CDR3 is TGTGCCAGCAGCTTTTCGCAGGGGGTTTACAATGAGCAGTTCTTC. It codes for CASSFSQGVYNEQFF.

In its sample, this clone was seen a few times. The chain is built from TRBV27 and TRBJ1-6, with D unresolved. CDR3 length equals 13 residues. CDR1 is MNHEY and CDR2 is SMNVEV in the germline V gene (reference sequence). V was pared by 6 bases and J by 5 bases, with 8 bases between. This CDR3 reads CASRGVNNSPLHF. The CDR3 nucleotides are TGTGCCAGCAGGGGCGTTAATAATTCACCCCTCCACTTT.